This T cell receptor beta chain came from a study of regulatory T cells in long-lasting Graves disease. Trimming cost V 0 bases and J 3 bases; bases outside gene matches: 16. The CDR3 length is 19 residues. Looked up from germline, CDR1 is SQVTM and CDR2 is ANQGSEA. The time point denotes: newly diagnosed GD, antithyroid drugs for less than 3 months. Extracted PBMC RNA gave rise to the TCR library. CDR3 regions were amplified by Arm-PCR using iRepertoire HTBI primers to build TCR beta libraries. TCRdb passed the multiplex PCR reads through MiXCR, listing each CDR3 protein once. The sample includes about 540,000 distinct CDR3 sequences, roughly 13% of them seen just once. This clonotype was seen many times. The same sample was also used in a study of T cells in Graves' hyperthyroidism and ophthalmopathy.

The TCR originated in a man aged 25 to 40 with Graves disease. The sequences come from peripheral blood mononuclear cells (PBMCs), collected at new diagnosis, from a patient treated with antithyroid drugs. This chain joins TRBV29-1 and TRBJ2-3, with TRBD2 matching over 9 bases. CDR3 sequence: CSVEDRVVGAGGYTDTQYF. CDR3 DNA: TGCAGCGTTGAAGATCGGGTGGTCGGAGCGGGAGGATATACAGATACGCAGTATTTT.